This TCR beta chain was captured by sequencing in a study of blood T cell repertoires in COVID-19. On the study more broadly: T cells, B-cell-depleted T cells, or PBMCs provided the cDNA or gDNA that served as material.

This CDR3 is built from 14 residues. Deletions cut 3 bases from V and 2 bases from J, with 10 bases between. Germline loops: CDR1 SGDLS, CDR2 YYNGEE. Original data processing: Reference gene primer amplification gave estimated nucleated cell counts. Clones were read by immunoSEQ multiplex PCR, and TCRdb kept only the in-frame ones, dropping some. Clone size and the V and J calls come from that table; the DNA yielded D and trimming. The data show about 13,000 clones, around 90% seen once. The receptor was isolated from a human donor with active COVID-19. The donor label of this sample is uncertain. Sequencing was carried out using peripheral blood. V is TRBV9 and J is TRBJ2-3, with a tentative D call TRBD2 (5 bases). The CDR3 spells CASSGTTITDTQYF. As DNA, the CDR3 is TGTGCCAGCAGCGGGACGACTATCACAGATACGCAGTATTTT.